This record covers a single T cell receptor beta chain. The data are from a study of shared clonotypes between healthy human individuals. Data came from immunoSEQ multiplex PCR; TCRdb stores just in-frame clones and leaves some out. Of 500,000 to 650,000 clones in the sample, about 80% were seen once. The donor cohort consisted entirely of Caucasian adults residing in Nashville, Tennessee. Between the trimmed V and J ends, which lost 5 bases and 1 base, there was a span of 6 bases. This CDR3 is built from 13 residues. Germline V gives CDR1 LNHNV, CDR2 YYDKDF (reference sequence). This TCR was sampled from a woman aged 40-49 years in good health. Some clones in this sample may be carry-over from other donors' samples. The chain carries TRBV15 and TRBJ2-1; D is ambiguous. Sequencing was carried out using PBMCs. The CDR3 nucleotides are TGTGCCACCAGCCGTGGGTCCTACAATGAGCAGTTCTTC. Amino acid sequence: CATSRGSYNEQFF. Filled out from reference TRBV15 and TRBJ2-1, the complete variable domain reads DAMVIQNPRYQVTQFGKPVTLSCSQTLNHNVMYWYQQKSSQAPKLLFHYYDKDFNNEADTPDNFQSRRPNTSFCFLDIRSPGLGDTAMYLCATSRGSYNEQFFGPGTRLTVL.